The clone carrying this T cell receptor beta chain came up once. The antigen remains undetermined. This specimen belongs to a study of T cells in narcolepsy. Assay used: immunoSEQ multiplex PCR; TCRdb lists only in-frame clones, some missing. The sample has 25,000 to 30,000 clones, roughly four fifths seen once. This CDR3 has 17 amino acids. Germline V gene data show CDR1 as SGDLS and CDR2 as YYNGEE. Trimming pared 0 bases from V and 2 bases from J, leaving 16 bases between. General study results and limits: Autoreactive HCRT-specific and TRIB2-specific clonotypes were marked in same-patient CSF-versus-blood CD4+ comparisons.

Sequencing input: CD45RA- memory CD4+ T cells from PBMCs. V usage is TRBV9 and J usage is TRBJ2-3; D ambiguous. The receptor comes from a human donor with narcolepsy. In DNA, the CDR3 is TGTGCCAGCAGCGTAGACCCGCCTGGATTGACCACAGATACGCAGTATTTT. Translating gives CASSVDPPGLTTDTQYF.